The rows below give T cell receptor beta chains drawn from one sample of a study of blood T cell repertoires in COVID-19. Using immunoSEQ multiplex PCR, the repertoire was profiled, and TCRdb retains in-frame clones only, with some absent. The sample records some 71,000 clones, 65% to 90% being singletons. The sample comprised peripheral blood. The receptor set was obtained from a woman in her forties or fifties with acute or convalescent COVID-19. Both conserved end residues are part of each CDR3. D genes are given only for firm matches. Only part of the rows carry a size: once, few, many, or a class if the clone is expanded.

J gene | clone size | V gene | CDR3 length | D gene | CDR3 DNA | CDR3 protein
TRBJ2-3 | - | TRBV27 | 15 | TRBD1 | TGTGCCAGCAGTTTAAAAGGGGGCAGAACAGATACGCAGTATTTT | CASSLKGGRTDTQYF
TRBJ2-2 | - | TRBV4-2 | 15 | TRBD2 | TGTGCCAGCAGCTTTCGGACGGGAGGGACCGGGGAGCTGTTTTTT | CASSFRTGGTGELFF
TRBJ2-3 | - | TRBV4-3 | 14 | TRBD2 | TGCGCCAGCAGCCAAGATCGGGGGGTCCCTACGCAGTATTTT | CASSQDRGVPTQYF
TRBJ1-3 | few | TRBV28 | 15 | TRBD1 | TGTGCCAGCAGTTCCCAGGGGGCGGGTGGAAACACCATATATTTT | CASSSQGAGGNTIYF
TRBJ2-5 | - | TRBV21-1 | 19 | - | TGTGCCAGCTCTCAGGGGCCCTACTGTGGACGGAACAAACAAGAGACCCAGTACTTC | CASSQGPYCGRNKQETQYF
TRBJ2-1 | - | TRBV5-1 | 15 | - | TGCGCCAGCAGCTTGGTTTCGGGATCGGGAAATGAGCAGTTCTTC | CASSLVSGSGNEQFF
TRBJ2-4 | once | TRBV28 | 15 | TRBD1 | TGTGCCAGCAGTGACCGGGACAGGGCCAAAAACATTCAGTACTTC | CASSDRDRAKNIQYF
TRBJ1-1 | - | TRBV11-2 | 14 | - | TGTGCCAGCAGCCCCGAGGGAATACACACCGAAGCTTTCTTT | CASSPEGIHTEAFF
TRBJ1-2 | - | TRBV6-5 | 14 | TRBD1 | TGTGCCAGCATCCAGGGGGCGATGAACTATGGCTACACCTTC | CASIQGAMNYGYTF
TRBJ2-7 | - | TRBV5-4 | 16 | - | TGTGCCAGCAGCCCGAAAGGGGGGGACCCCACCTACGAGCAGTACTTC | CASSPKGGDPTYEQYF
TRBJ2-1 | - | TRBV2 | 15 | TRBD2 | TGTGCCAGCAGTGACAGCGGGAGCTCCTACAATGAGCAGTTCTTC | CASSDSGSSYNEQFF
TRBJ1-5 | once | TRBV7-2 | 13 | - | TGTGCCAGCAGCTTAGGAGGGTATCAGCCCCAGCATTTT | CASSLGGYQPQHF
TRBJ2-5 | once | TRBV5-6 | 14 | - | TGTGCCAGCAGCTTTTGGGCAGGGCGAGAGACCCAGTACTTC | CASSFWAGRETQYF
TRBJ1-1 | - | TRBV30 | 12 | - | TGTGCCTGTACGACAGGGAACACTGAAGCTTTCTTT | CACTTGNTEAFF
TRBJ1-2 | once | TRBV28 | 14 | TRBD1 | TGTGCCAGCAGTGGGGACAGTCTCCTCTATGGCTACACCTTC | CASSGDSLLYGYTF
TRBJ2-2 | - | TRBV3-1/TRBV3-2 | 15 | - | TGTGCCAGCAGCCAAGCCCCTCGAGTCACCGGGGAGCTGTTTTTT | CASSQAPRVTGELFF
TRBJ1-4 | - | TRBV27 | 15 | TRBD1 | TGTGCCAGCAGTTTAACGACAGGGAAAGGTGAAAAACTGTTTTTT | CASSLTTGKGEKLFF
TRBJ2-5 | few | TRBV30 | 16 | - | TGTGCCTGGAGGCCACGGGGCATCGGGAGACAAGAGACCCAGTACTTC | CAWRPRGIGRQETQYF
TRBJ2-4 | - | TRBV7-9 | 17 | TRBD2 | TGTGCCAGCAGCCCGGATGGAACTAGCGGGAGGCGGAACATTCAGTACTTC | CASSPDGTSGRRNIQYF
TRBJ2-7 | - | TRBV3-1/TRBV3-2 | 15 | - | TGTGCCAGCAGCCAAGCAGGGGAAAGCTCCTACGAGCAGTACTTC | CASSQAGESSYEQYF
TRBJ2-3 | - | TRBV2 | 15 | - | TGTGCCAGCACTCTCGGGGAGATTAGCACAGATACGCAGTATTTT | CASTLGEISTDTQYF
TRBJ2-7 | once | TRBV5-6 | 14 | - | TGTGCCAGCAGCTTGGGTGGGGGACTCTACGAGCAGTACTTC | CASSLGGGLYEQYF
TRBJ1-5 | few | TRBV18 | 17 | TRBD1 | TGTGCCAGCTCACCAACCGGGACAGGGGGCGCGGGTCAGCCCCAGCATTTT | CASSPTGTGGAGQPQHF
TRBJ2-2 | - | TRBV30 | 15 | - | TGTGCCTGGACCCAAGGGACACTTAACACCGGGGAGCTGTTTTTT | CAWTQGTLNTGELFF
TRBJ1-5 | - | TRBV7-2 | 18 | TRBD1 | TGTGCCAGCAGCGCCCTCCGGGGACAGGGTTCCTCCCATCAGCCCCAGCATTTT | CASSALRGQGSSHQPQHF
TRBJ2-3 | few | TRBV5-4 | 16 | TRBD1 | TGTGCCAGCAGCCCCCGCGGGACAGGGGGGACAGATACGCAGTATTTT | CASSPRGTGGTDTQYF
TRBJ2-3 | - | TRBV5-6 | 16 | TRBD2 | TGTGCCAGCAGCTTGGGACTAGCGGGGCTCACAGATACGCAGTATTTT | CASSLGLAGLTDTQYF
TRBJ1-2 | few | TRBV5-6 | 14 | TRBD1 | TGTGCCAGCAGCTTGCGGGCAGGGGGCCTTGGCTACACCTTC | CASSLRAGGLGYTF
TRBJ2-1 | - | TRBV10-3 | 15 | TRBD2 | TGTGCCATCAGTGATAGCGGGGGGGCCTACAATGAGCAGTTCTTC | CAISDSGGAYNEQFF
TRBJ2-7 | - | TRBV28 | 15 | TRBD1 | TGTGCCAGCAGTTTTCCGAGACAGGGCTCCTACGAGCAGTACTTC | CASSFPRQGSYEQYF
TRBJ1-6 | - | TRBV30 | 12 | TRBD1 | TGTGCCTTGGACAGGATGTTGGGGACCCTCCACTTT | CALDRMLGTLHF
TRBJ1-2 | - | TRBV27 | 15 | TRBD1 | TGTGCCAGCAGTTTAGAGGGGGCGCGATCGGTTGGCTACACCTTC | CASSLEGARSVGYTF
TRBJ1-6 | - | TRBV3-1/TRBV3-2 | 14 | - | TGTGCCAGCAGCCAAATTACAGGGTATTCACCCCTCCACTTT | CASSQITGYSPLHF
TRBJ1-4 | - | TRBV5-1 | 17 | TRBD1 | TGCGCCAGCAGCACTGGACAGGGGGGGCAATCTAATGAAAAACTGTTTTTT | CASSTGQGGQSNEKLFF
TRBJ1-5 | - | TRBV24-1 | 15 | - | TGTGCCACCGGAGGGAGGGGAACGGGCAATCAGCCCCAGCATTTT | CATGGRGTGNQPQHF
TRBJ1-2 | - | TRBV6-5 | 13 | - | TGTGCCAGCAGGGACAGTGCTAACTATGGCTACACCTTC | CASRDSANYGYTF
TRBJ2-1 | - | TRBV30 | 14 | TRBD2 | TGTGCCTGGAGAGATCTTCGTAGCGGCGGGAGAAAGTTCTTC | CAWRDLRSGGRKFF
TRBJ1-2 | - | TRBV28 | 11 | - | TGTGCCAGCTCCCCTGGGAGCGGCTACACCTTC | CASSPGSGYTF
TRBJ1-5 | - | TRBV28 | 13 | - | TGTGCCAGCAGATCAACTTTAGTTCAGCCCCAGCATTTT | CASRSTLVQPQHF
TRBJ1-6 | - | TRBV19 | 15 | - | TGTGCCAGTAGCCCTCCGAGAGGTTGGGATTCACCCCTCCACTTT | CASSPPRGWDSPLHF
TRBJ1-1 | - | TRBV5-1 | 17 | - | TGCGCCAGCAGCTTGGGACGCAGGAGGGGAGTTCGCACTGAAGCTTTCTTT | CASSLGRRRGVRTEAFF
TRBJ1-1 | - | TRBV18 | 14 | TRBD1 | TGTGCCAGCTCACCCCCTTCAGGGGGTCTTGAAGCTTTCTTT | CASSPPSGGLEAFF
TRBJ1-5 | - | TRBV19 | 17 | TRBD1 | TGTGCCAGTAGTATCCCCCCGACAGGGGCCTATAATCAGCCCCAGCATTTT | CASSIPPTGAYNQPQHF
TRBJ1-1 | - | TRBV30 | 12 | - | TGTGCCTGGAAGAGGGAGAACACTGAAGCTTTCTTT | CAWKRENTEAFF
TRBJ2-5 | - | TRBV7-6 | 15 | TRBD1 | TGTGCCAGCAGCTTAGTACAGGGGGCGAGGGAGACCCAGTACTTC | CASSLVQGARETQYF
TRBJ1-3 | - | TRBV5-8 | 12 | - | TGTGCCAGCAGACTTGACACCGGGGTTTTATATTTT | CASRLDTGVLYF
TRBJ2-1 | - | TRBV12-3/TRBV12-4 | 12 | - | TGTGCCAGCAGCCAGACTATTATTGAGCAGTTCTTC | CASSQTIIEQFF
TRBJ1-2 | - | TRBV5-1 | 12 | - | TGCGCCAGCAGCTTGGGAGAGAATGGCTACACCTTC | CASSLGENGYTF
TRBJ1-5 | - | TRBV24-1 | 17 | - | TGTGCCACCAGTGATAAACCGGGACTATATAGCAATCAGCCCCAGCATTTT | CATSDKPGLYSNQPQHF
TRBJ2-7 | - | TRBV5-1 | 17 | TRBD1 | TGCGCCAGCAGCTTGATCCCGGGGTCCGGGACAGGGAGAGTGTGGTACTTC | CASSLIPGSGTGRVWYF
TRBJ2-3 | - | TRBV5-1 | 18 | - | TGCGCCAGCAGCTTGCAACAGGGTAGAGTGATAAGCACAGATACGCAGTATTTT | CASSLQQGRVISTDTQYF
TRBJ2-3 | - | TRBV19 | 13 | TRBD2 | TGTGCCAGTAGACTAGCGGGCACAGATACGCAGTATTTT | CASRLAGTDTQYF
TRBJ2-7 | - | TRBV7-2 | 15 | - | TGTGCCAGCAGCTTAGCGGGAGGACCTACCTACGAGCAGTACTTC | CASSLAGGPTYEQYF
TRBJ2-7 | few | TRBV5-1 | 14 | TRBD1 | TGCGCCAGCAGCGGCACAGGGGGCGTTGACGAGCAGTACTTC | CASSGTGGVDEQYF